Following are 3 T cell receptor beta chains from one sample sequenced in a study of response to subunit inactivated influenza vaccine. One entry per CDR3 protein results from TCRdb running MiXCR on the RT-PCR reads. The sample yields about 300,000 distinct CDR3 sequences, 20% to 25% seen once. The sample here was PBMCs from blood, taken roughly 20 months after vaccination. These receptors came from a man in his fifties or sixties who received an inactivated influenza vaccine.

This clonotype appeared many times. The chain couples TRBV3-1 to TRBJ1-1; no clear D. The germline CDR1 and CDR2 sequences are LGHDT and YNNKEL (reference sequence). V lost 4 bases and J lost 5, with 11 bases in between. CDR3 length: 13 residues. Written as DNA, the CDR3 is TGTGCCAGCAGCCTCGACTCCAGGACTGAAGCTTTCTTT. This gives the protein CASSLDSRTEAFF. Based on the CDR3 plus reference TRBV3-1 and TRBJ1-1, the full variable domain is DTAVSQTPKYLVTQMGNDKSIKCEQNLGHDTMYWYKQDSKKFLKIMFSYNNKELIINETVPNRFSPKSPDKAHLNLHINSLELGDSAVYFCASSLDSRTEAFFGQGTRLTVV.

This clonotype was detected a few times. The CDR3 spells CASSRRSSRGQGTTNYGYTF. As DNA, the CDR3 is TGCGCCAGCAGCCGCCGGTCCTCCCGGGGACAGGGGACGACTAACTATGGCTACACCTTC. The chain is built from TRBV4-1 and TRBJ1-2; 10 positions agree with TRBD1. The CDR3 sequence is 20 residues long. The germline CDR1 and CDR2 sequences are MGHRA and YSYEKL. The V and J ends lost 4 bases and 0 bases, in that order; junction bases with no gene match: 17.

This chain uses TRBV9 with TRBJ2-5; TRBD2 aligns across 8 bases. Per the germline V gene, CDR1 is SGDLS and CDR2 is YYNGEE. With 0 bases clipped from V and 3 bases from J, the junction kept 7 bases outside the gene matches. This CDR3 has 16 residues. In nucleotides, the CDR3 is TGTGCCAGCAGCGTAGCTTATTCCGGGGGGGAAGAGACCCAGTACTTC. Its protein product is CASSVAYSGGEETQYF.